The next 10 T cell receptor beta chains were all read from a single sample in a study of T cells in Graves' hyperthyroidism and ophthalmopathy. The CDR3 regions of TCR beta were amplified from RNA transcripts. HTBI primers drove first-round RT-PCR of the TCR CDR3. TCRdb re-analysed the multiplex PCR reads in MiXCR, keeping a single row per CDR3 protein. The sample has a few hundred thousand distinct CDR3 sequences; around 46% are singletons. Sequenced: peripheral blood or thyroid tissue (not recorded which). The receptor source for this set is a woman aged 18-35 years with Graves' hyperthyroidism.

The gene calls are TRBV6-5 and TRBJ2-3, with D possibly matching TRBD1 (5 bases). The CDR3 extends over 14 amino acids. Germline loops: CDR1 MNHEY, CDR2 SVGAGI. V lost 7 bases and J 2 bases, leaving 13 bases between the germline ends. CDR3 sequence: CASINRLLTDTQYF. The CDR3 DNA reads TGTGCCAGCATCAACAGGCTACTCACAGATACGCAGTATTTT.

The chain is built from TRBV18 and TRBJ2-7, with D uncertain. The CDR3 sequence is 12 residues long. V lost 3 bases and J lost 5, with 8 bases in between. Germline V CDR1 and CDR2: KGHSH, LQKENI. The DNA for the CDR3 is TGTGCCAGCTCACCTAAAACGGACGAGCAGTACTTC. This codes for CASSPKTDEQYF. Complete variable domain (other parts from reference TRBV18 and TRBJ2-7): NAGVMQNPRHLVRRRGQEARLRCSPMKGHSHVYWYRQLPEEGLKFMVYLQKENIIDESGMPKERFSAEFPKEGPSILRIQQVVRGDSAAYFCASSPKTDEQYFGPGTRLTVT.

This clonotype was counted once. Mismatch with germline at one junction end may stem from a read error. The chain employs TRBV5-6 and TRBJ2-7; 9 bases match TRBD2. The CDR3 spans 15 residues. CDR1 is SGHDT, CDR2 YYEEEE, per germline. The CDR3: CASSLRLAGLYERYF. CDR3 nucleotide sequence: TGTGCCAGCAGCCTGCGCCTAGCGGGACTCTACGAGCGGTACTTC.

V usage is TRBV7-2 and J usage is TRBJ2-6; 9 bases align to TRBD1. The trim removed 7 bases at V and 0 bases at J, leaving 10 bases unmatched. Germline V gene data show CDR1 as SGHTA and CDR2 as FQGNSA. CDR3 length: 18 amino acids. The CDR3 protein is CASILPGQGYSGANVLTF. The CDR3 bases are TGTGCCAGCATCCTCCCGGGACAGGGCTACTCTGGGGCCAACGTCCTGACTTTC.

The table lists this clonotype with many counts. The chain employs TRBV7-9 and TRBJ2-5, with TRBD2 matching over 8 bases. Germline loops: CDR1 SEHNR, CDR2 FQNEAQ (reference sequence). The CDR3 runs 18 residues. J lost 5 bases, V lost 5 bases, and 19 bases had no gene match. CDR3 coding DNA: TGTGCCAGCAGCGGTAGACCACGGAAAAGCGGGAGTTGGGAGACCCAGTACTTC. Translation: CASSGRPRKSGSWETQYF.

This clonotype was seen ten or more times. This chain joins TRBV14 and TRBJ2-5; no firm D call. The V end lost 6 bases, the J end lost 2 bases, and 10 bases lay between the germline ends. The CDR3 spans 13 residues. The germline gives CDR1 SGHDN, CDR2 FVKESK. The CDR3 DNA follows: TGTGCCAGCAGGAGGAGTGGGCAAGAGACCCAGTACTTC. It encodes CASRRSGQETQYF.

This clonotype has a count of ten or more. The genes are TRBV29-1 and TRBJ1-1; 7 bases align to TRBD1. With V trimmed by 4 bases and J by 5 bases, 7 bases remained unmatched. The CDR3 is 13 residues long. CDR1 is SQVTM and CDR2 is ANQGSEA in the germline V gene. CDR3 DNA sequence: TGCAGCGTTGTTAGGGGGCATGGGACTGAAGCTTTCTTT. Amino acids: CSVVRGHGTEAFF. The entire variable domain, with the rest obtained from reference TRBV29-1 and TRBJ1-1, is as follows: SAVISQKPSRDICQRGTSLTIQCQVDSQVTMMFWYRQQPGQSLTLIATANQGSEATYESGFVIDKFPISRPNLTFSTLTVSNMSPEDSSIYLCSVVRGHGTEAFFGQGTRLTVV.

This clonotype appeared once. The CDR3 DNA reads as TGTGCCACCAGTGACCCTCAACCGACAGGCGAGCAGTTCTTC. As protein: CATSDPQPTGEQFF. The genes are TRBV24-1 and TRBJ2-7, with D possibly TRBD1 on 6 matching bases. The end of the DNA is better explained by TRBJ2-1, so the J call may be wrong. The CDR3 has 14 residues. The germline gives CDR1 KGHDR, CDR2 SFDVKD.

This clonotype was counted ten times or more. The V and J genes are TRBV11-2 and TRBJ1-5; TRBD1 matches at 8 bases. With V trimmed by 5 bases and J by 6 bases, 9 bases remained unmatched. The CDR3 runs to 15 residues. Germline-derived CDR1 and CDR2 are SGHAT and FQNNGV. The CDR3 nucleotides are TGTGCCAGCAGCAATAGGACAGGGTCGGGTCAGCCCCAGCATTTT. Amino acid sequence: CASSNRTGSGQPQHF.

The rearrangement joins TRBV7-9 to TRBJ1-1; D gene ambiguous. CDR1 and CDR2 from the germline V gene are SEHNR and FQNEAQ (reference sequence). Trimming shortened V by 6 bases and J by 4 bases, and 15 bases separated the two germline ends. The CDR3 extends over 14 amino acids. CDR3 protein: CASSSGSLSTEAFF. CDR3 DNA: TGTGCCAGCAGTTCGGGGTCATTGAGCACTGAAGCTTTCTTT.